This TCR beta chain was sequenced in a study of blood T cell repertoires in COVID-19 (dated by TCRdb to 2020 to 2022). Notes on the research overall: Samples covering the acute and convalescent phases of COVID-19 were provided by collaborators in the United States, Italy and Spain. The material from the prospective study consisted of cDNA or gDNA derived from T cells, B-cell-depleted T cells, or PBMCs. The dataset comprised deeply sampled blood TCRbeta repertoires from subjects exposed to, actively infected with, or recovered from COVID-19. A freely available public database, intended as a resource for researchers studying the immune response to SARS-CoV-2, is where the repertoires were released. The samples were drawn from the first 160 participants of the ongoing ImmuneRACE study and from 1,254 subjects provided by 6 global collaborators. Nearly every sample came with metadata listing a de-identified subject ID, COVID-19 status, age in years and sex. Where available, HLA class I and class II types were obtained from metadata supplied by the sample provider rather than from assay-based typing. What the work shows at the level of the full study, not this receptor alone: How much clinical and demographic metadata was included differed by source and by participant, and the metadata was provided uncurated.

The immunoSEQ Assay, a bias-controlled multiplex PCR, was used to amplify TCRbeta CDR3 regions from genomic DNA. On the study's bioinformatics: Nucleated cell counts per sample were estimated from amplification of reference gene primers within the assay. To quantify the absolute abundance of each unique TCRbeta CDR3 rearrangement, sequence reads were collapsed and filtered. For each sample, productive Simpson clonality was calculated as the square root of Simpson's diversity index over productive rearrangements. This is the immuneACCESS table as TCRdb keeps it, with only in-frame sequences that have V and J called. A part of the clones is gone; compared with another copy, unresolved V genes explain less than half, and the rest is unexplained. V and J calls and clone size follow that table, whereas D and trimming were derived from the DNA. Across this sample there are about half a million clones, with approximately 83% seen only once. Approximately 2.9% of the sample belongs to the ten largest clones.

The CDR3 spans 17 residues, from the cysteine through the phenylalanine. This entry keeps only the CDR3 DNA: 51 bases, framed from base 1. V trim: 10 bases; J trim: 1 base; unmatched bases: 16. In the germline V gene (reference sequence), CDR1 corresponds to LNHDA and CDR2 to SQIVND. A word on this clone: The clone's antigen remains unknown. The sample holds no much larger clone one base away, and base qualities are not on file.

Each collaborating institution followed its own protocols to collect whole blood in K2EDTA tubes. For TCRbeta analysis, collaborators shipped samples in one of three forms: frozen whole blood, isolated PBMCs, or DNA extracted from either of those sample types. Recombination linked TRBV19 to TRBJ2-1; a stretch of 7 junction bases matches TRBD2. The source material was peripheral blood. This TCR derives from a human donor in a cohort sampled during active COVID-19. CDR3 reads: CATQRLLAASSYNEQFF. The nucleotide sequence reads as follows: TGTGCCACCCAACGCCTCCTAGCGGCCTCGTCCTACAATGAGCAGTTCTTC.